The 32 T cell receptor beta chains in this list originate from one sample, sequenced in a study of T cell clonality in common variable immunodeficiency. Repertoires were generated with immunoSEQ multiplex PCR, while TCRdb's copy carries only in-frame clones and drops some. Sampling found 40,000 to 60,000 clones, none seen once. The source material was peripheral blood mononuclear cells. These receptors came from a person aged 18 to 69 in good health.

In this sample, this clone turned up many times. The sequenced fragment ends 3 residues before the CDR3 boundary, so the rest is inferred from the germline J gene. The chain recombines TRBV20-1 with TRBJ1-5, with a possible D match to TRBD1 (6 bases). This CDR3 is 14 amino acids long. V was pared by 3 bases and J by 4 bases, with 13 bases between. Germline V gives CDR1 DFQATT, CDR2 SNEGSKA (reference sequence). Incomplete CDR3 DNA: TGCAGTGCTAGGCAGCCGAGGGGGAATCAGCCC. This sequence encodes CSARQPRGNQP. The entire CDR3 sequence reads CSARQPRGNQPQHF.

This clone was found many times. The read is 3 residues too short to cover the CDR3 end, so that end is filled in from the germline J gene. The rearrangement links TRBV20-1 to TRBJ1-5; 10 nucleotides agree with TRBD1. The CDR3 spans 16 residues. CDR1 and CDR2 (germline): DFQATT, SNEGSKA (reference sequence). Germline trimming cut 6 bases from V and 0 bases from J; bases unmatched to any gene: 8. The CDR3 loop reads CSARDRGFYSNQPQHF. The CDR3 bases that were read are TGCAGTGCCAGGGACAGGGGCTTTTATAGCAATCAGCCC.

As concerns this clone: The sequence runs out 3 residues before the end of the CDR3; the remainder is reconstructed from the germline J gene. This sequence joins TRBV7-9 and TRBJ1-2; TRBD1 is a possible D gene (5 bases). Germline values: CDR1 SEHNR, CDR2 FQNEAQ (reference sequence). The CDR3 contains 14 residues. The CDR3 loop reads CASSLGQRAYEYTF. CDR3 bases read: TGTGCCAGCAGCTTAGGACAGCGAGCCTACGAG.

This clone turned up a few times. The CDR3 is cut off 3 residues early in the read; its end comes from the germline J gene. V is TRBV16 and J is TRBJ1-1, with TRBD1 matching over 8 bases. In germline, CDR1 is KGHSY, CDR2 FQNENV. V trimming: 4 bases; J trimming: 7 bases; junction bases outside the gene matches: 5. The CDR3 contains 13 residues. CDR3 DNA, as far as it was read: TGTGCCAGCAGCCCACCCAGGGGGCGTGAA. It specifies CASSPPRGRE. The entire CDR3 is CASSPPRGREAFF.

This clone appeared many times. Sequencing ends 3 residues short of the CDR3 end; the germline J gene provides the rest. The chain joins TRBV6-1 to TRBJ2-7; 7 positions agree with TRBD1. CDR1 is MNHNS and CDR2 is SASEGT in the germline V gene. CDR3 size: 15 residues. J was trimmed by 1 base and V by 6 bases; bases with no gene match: 9. This CDR3 is CASRETGAPSYEQYF. The CDR3 bases that were read are TGTGCCAGCAGGGAAACAGGGGCCCCTTCCTACGAG.

In the case of this clone: Read sequence stops 3 residues before the CDR3 end, and the germline J gene provides the missing end. The chain uses TRBV20-1 and TRBJ2-7; 13 bases align to TRBD2. Germline assignment: CDR1 DFQATT and CDR2 SNEGSKA (reference sequence). CDR3 length equals 14 residues. V trimming: 1 base; J trimming: 6 bases; junction bases outside the gene matches: 3. The CDR3 sequence: CSARATSGRSEQYF. The sequenced part of the CDR3 DNA is TGCAGTGCTAGAGCGACTAGCGGGAGGAGCGAG.

The sample holds many counts of this clone. The read ends 3 residues shy of where the CDR3 ends; the end is completed using the germline J gene. This chain connects TRBV20-1 to TRBJ1-1, with unresolved D. Germline V gene sequence: CDR1 DFQATT, CDR2 SNEGSKA (reference sequence). V was cut by 3 bases and J by 0 bases, with 11 bases left in between. This CDR3 has 14 amino acids. The CDR3 spells CSASRGGMNTEAFF. The sequenced part of the CDR3 DNA is TGCAGTGCTAGTCGGGGTGGGATGAACACTGAA.

This clone was recorded at least ten times. Coverage ceases 3 residues before the CDR3 finishes, and the germline J gene fills in the end. The chain employs TRBV5-4 and TRBJ2-1; 9 nucleotides match TRBD2. Germline CDR1 and CDR2: SGHNT and YYREEE (reference sequence). CDR3 length equals 15 residues. The V gene end was trimmed by 5 bases and the J gene end by 4 bases; junction bases not matched to a gene: 7. CDR3 DNA (partial): TGTGCCAGCAGTCTAACTAGCGGGCGATACAATGAG. Translation: CASSLTSGRYNE. The full CDR3 is CASSLTSGRYNEQFF.

In its sample, this clone was seen many times. The missing CDR3 end, 3 residues past where the read stops, is filled in from the germline J gene. The genes are TRBV6-2 or TRBV6-3 and TRBJ1-2, with D perhaps matching TRBD1 (5 bases). Germline loops: CDR1 MNHEY, CDR2 SVGEGT. Trimming took 2 bases from V and 5 from J, leaving 12 bases between them. This CDR3 has 14 residues. The CDR3 loop reads CASSYRGESYGYTF. The DNA read from the CDR3 is TGTGCCAGCAGTTACCGGGGGGAGAGTTATGGC.

As to this clone: The read stops 3 residues short of the end of the CDR3; the missing end is completed from the germline J gene. The V gene is TRBV29-1, the J gene TRBJ2-7, with 7 bases aligning to TRBD1. V lost 5 bases, J lost 4 bases, and 14 bases stayed unmatched. The CDR3 consists of 15 residues. CDR1 is SQVTM and CDR2 is ANQGSEA in the germline V gene. The DNA read from the CDR3 is TGCAGCGTTCTTACCGAGACAGGGCCTGAATACGAG. Its protein is CSVLTETGPEYE. The full CDR3 reads CSVLTETGPEYEQYF.

Remarks on this clone: The read gets to within 3 residues of the CDR3 end, and the germline J gene fills in the rest. V and J are TRBV25-1 and TRBJ1-4; 7 bases fit TRBD1. This CDR3 region has 18 residues. Germline values: CDR1 MGHDK, CDR2 SYGVNS. With 3 bases clipped from V and 0 bases from J, the junction kept 10 bases outside the gene matches. The covered CDR3 bases are TGTGCCAGCAGTGAGACAGGGACTGGCCTTGCAACTAATGAAAAA. Protein product: CASSETGTGLATNEK. The entire CDR3 protein reads CASSETGTGLATNEKLFF.

This clone was detected many times. The CDR3 end falls 3 residues outside the read, so it is completed with the germline J gene. Other DNA sequences in this specimen translate into the identical CDR3. The chain employs TRBV20-1 and TRBJ2-3; D call uncertain. The length of the CDR3 is 12 residues. V lost 6 bases and J 3 bases, leaving 10 bases between the germline ends. Germline V CDR1 and CDR2: DFQATT, SNEGSKA (reference sequence). CDR3: CSATPPTDTQYF. The sequenced part of the CDR3 DNA is TGCAGTGCAACACCCCCGACAGATACG.

This clone was picked up a small number of times. The CDR3: CASSPGGQGVHEQYF. The CDR3 DNA, read in part, is TGTGCCAGCAGCCCAGGGGGACAGGGAGTCCACGAG. This chain joins TRBV11-3 and TRBJ2-7, with 9 bases that match TRBD1. The missing CDR3 end, 3 residues past where the read stops, is filled in from the germline J gene. The germline gives CDR1 SGHNT, CDR2 YENEEA. The CDR3 consists of 15 residues. V lost 5 bases and J lost 5; bases outside the gene matches: 10.

This clone has at least ten counts. The read halts 3 residues ahead of the CDR3 end, with the missing end drawn from the germline J gene. This chain uses TRBV20-1 with TRBJ2-2, with D maybe TRBD1 (6 bases). Germline lookup yields CDR1 DFQATT and CDR2 SNEGSKA (reference sequence). Deletions cut 1 base from V and 1 base from J, with 10 bases between. The CDR3 contains 15 residues. CDR3 DNA, as far as it was read: TGCAGTGCTAGAGCGGCGGACAGGAACACCGGGGAG. Its protein is CSARAADRNTGE. The full-length CDR3 reads as CSARAADRNTGELFF.

This clone was observed at least ten times. From the germline J gene comes the end of the CDR3, since the read stops 3 residues before it. The chain has TRBV20-1 and TRBJ2-2, with 9 bases identical to TRBD1. CDR1 is DFQATT and CDR2 is SNEGSKA in the germline V gene (reference sequence). The CDR3 totals 18 residues. The part of the CDR3 DNA that was read is TGCAGTGCTAGCAGTGTCCCGGGACAGGGAAGCGGGCCTGAAAAG. As protein: CSASSVPGQGSGPEK. The whole CDR3 sequence is CSASSVPGQGSGPEKLFF.

This clone was found many times. The CDR3 is cut off 3 residues early in the read; its end comes from the germline J gene. This chain uses TRBV6-2 or TRBV6-3 with TRBJ2-4, with TRBD1 as a possible D gene (6 bases). The CDR3 runs to 17 residues. The germline V gene has CDR1 MNHEY and CDR2 SVGEGT. Trimming shortened V by 0 bases and J by 0 bases, and 12 bases separated the two germline ends. The CDR3 reads CASSYSAGTRAKNIQYF. The sequenced CDR3 bases are TGTGCCAGCAGTTACTCGGCCGGGACACGAGCCAAAAACATT.

This clone was seen repeatedly, ten times or more. The CDR3 end is not reached by the read, which stops 3 residues before it; the germline J gene fills it in. The chain couples TRBV9 to TRBJ1-3; the D is unclear. Trimming took off 0 bases at V and 7 bases at J, with 11 bases between the two ends. The V gene's germline CDR1 is SGDLS and CDR2 YYNGEE. The CDR3 loop spans 14 amino acids. This chain's CDR3 is CASSVVPGTNTIYF. The sequenced CDR3 bases are TGTGCCAGCAGCGTAGTGCCAGGAACGAACACC.

This clone was picked up many times. The CDR3 end is not reached by the read, which stops 3 residues before it; the germline J gene fills it in. This chain uses TRBV30 with TRBJ2-3; D ambiguous. Per the germline V gene, CDR1 is GTSNPN and CDR2 is SVGIG (reference sequence). The germline V and J ends were trimmed by 0 bases and 3 bases, with 10 bases remaining between them. The CDR3 sequence is 14 residues long. The CDR3 loop is CAWSVIGLTDTQYF. Incomplete CDR3 DNA: TGTGCCTGGAGTGTAATAGGGTTGACAGATACG.

This clone was detected ten times or more. The CDR3 extends 3 residues past the end of the read, so its final part is completed from the germline J gene. Other DNA sequences of this sample code for an identical CDR3. The chain joins TRBV7-3 to TRBJ2-7; 9 bases match TRBD2. The CDR3 is made up of 15 amino acids. Per the germline V gene, CDR1 is SGHTA and CDR2 is FQGTGA. The junction had 5 bases not matched to a gene; V was cut back by 5 bases and J by 0 bases. The covered CDR3 bases are TGTGCCAGCAGCAAACGACTAGCGGACTCCTACGAG. This gives the protein CASSKRLADSYE. The whole CDR3 region reads CASSKRLADSYEQYF.

With regard to this clone: The read finishes 3 residues shy of the CDR3 end, and the germline J gene is used to complete it. The chain carries TRBV19 and TRBJ2-4; tentatively, D is TRBD2 (6 bases). The CDR3 is 14 residues long. Germline V gene data show CDR1 as LNHDA and CDR2 as SQIVND (reference sequence). The CDR3 bases that were read are TGTGCCAGTACCGAGGGCGCGGGGCACTATGGT. Protein sequence: CASTEGAGHYG. The entire CDR3 protein reads CASTEGAGHYGQYF.

This clone was picked up many times. The read terminates 3 residues ahead of where the CDR3 ends, so the germline J gene completes it. The chain is built from TRBV7-6 and TRBJ2-7; TRBD2 matches at 9 bases. Germline V gene data show CDR1 as SGHVS and CDR2 as FNYEAQ. V shed 1 base, J shed 4 bases, and the junction held 11 bases outside the gene matches. The CDR3 consists of 17 residues. This CDR3 reads CASSLESGGPGIYEQYF. The CDR3 DNA, read in part, is TGTGCCAGCAGCTTAGAAAGCGGGGGGCCAGGGATTTACGAG.

In the case of this clone: The read stops 3 residues short of the end of the CDR3; the missing end is completed from the germline J gene. The gene calls are TRBV20-1 and TRBJ2-1, with a tentative D call TRBD1 (5 bases). Per germline, CDR1 DFQATT and CDR2 SNEGSKA (reference sequence). The CDR3 is 14 amino acids. Trimming removed 0 bases at V and 9 bases at J, with 15 bases between. The sequenced CDR3 bases are TGCAGTGCTAGAGAAGAAGCCGGTAGGGGTGAG. It specifies CSAREEAGRGE. The full CDR3 protein is CSAREEAGRGEQFF.

This clone was found many times. The CDR3 loop reads CASSWTQGALAETQYF. The covered CDR3 bases are TGTGCCAGCAGTTGGACACAGGGGGCTCTGGCAGAGACC. The chain has TRBV6-2 or TRBV6-3 and TRBJ2-5, with 9 bases identical to TRBD1. The CDR3 end lies 3 residues beyond the end of the read and is filled in from the germline J gene. V trimming: 4 bases; J trimming: 4 bases; junction bases outside the gene matches: 10. CDR1 MNHEY and CDR2 SVGEGT come from the germline V gene. CDR3 length equals 16 residues.

This clone has at least ten counts. The read ends 3 residues before the CDR3 terminus; that terminus is restored from the germline J gene. V and J are TRBV29-1 and TRBJ2-2; D possibly corresponds to TRBD1 (6 bases). This CDR3 has 13 amino acids. Looked up from germline, CDR1 is SQVTM and CDR2 is ANQGSEA. The CDR3 bases that were read are TGCAGCGGGGCGACAGGTAGTAATGAAAAG. As protein: CSGATGSNEK. The entire CDR3 is CSGATGSNEKLFF.

This clone was seen many times. The read terminates 3 residues before the CDR3 end, so the remaining end is supplied by the germline J gene. This sequence joins TRBV20-1 and TRBJ1-6; no definite D call. Per the germline V gene, CDR1 is DFQATT and CDR2 is SNEGSKA (reference sequence). V gave up 6 bases and J gave up 7 bases, with 13 bases separating them. The CDR3 length is 13 residues. The part of the CDR3 DNA that was read is TGCAGTGCCTCTAAAACAGCAAATTCACCC. Translation gives CSASKTANSP. The complete CDR3 sequence is CSASKTANSPLHF.

This clone has at least ten counts. The missing CDR3 end, 3 residues past where the read stops, is filled in from the germline J gene. The V and J genes are TRBV19 and TRBJ2-2; 9 bases match TRBD2. This CDR3 is built from 14 residues. Germline-derived CDR1 and CDR2 are LNHDA and SQIVND (reference sequence). V shed 6 bases and J 9 bases; nucleotides not matched to a gene: 8. Incomplete CDR3 DNA: TGTGCCAGTAGCTTAGCGGGAGAAAATCGGGAG. Translating it yields CASSLAGENRE. The CDR3 in its entirety is CASSLAGENRELFF.

This clone was counted only a few times. The read ends 3 residues before the CDR3 terminus; that terminus is restored from the germline J gene. V and J are TRBV7-4 and TRBJ1-2; D is undetermined. This CDR3 has 16 residues. Germline V gene lookup returns CDR1 SGHVT and CDR2 SQSDAQ. The CDR3 bases that were read are TGTGCCAGCAGCCCAGGTTACGGGGTGGGAAGGTACGAC. Translation: CASSPGYGVGRYD. The entire CDR3 reads CASSPGYGVGRYDYTF.

This clone was seen at least ten times. The missing CDR3 end, 3 residues past where the read stops, is filled in from the germline J gene. The chain employs TRBV7-2 and TRBJ2-2, with D possibly TRBD2 on 6 matching bases. CDR1 and CDR2 from the germline V gene are SGHTA and FQGNSA. The CDR3 has 14 amino acids. The germline V and J ends were trimmed by 3 bases and 5 bases, with 10 bases remaining between them. Partial CDR3 DNA: TGTGCCAGCAGCTTCTCCGCGGGAACCGGGGAG. This translates into CASSFSAGTGE. The CDR3 as a whole reads CASSFSAGTGELFF.

As to this clone: The read halts 3 residues ahead of the CDR3 end, with the missing end drawn from the germline J gene. The chain uses TRBV7-2 and TRBJ1-2, with D hard to call. This CDR3 region has 15 residues. The germline gives CDR1 SGHTA, CDR2 FQGNSA. CDR3: CASGLTSGFYNDYTF. The CDR3 bases that were read are TGTGCCAGCGGGCTGACTAGCGGTTTCTACAATGAC.

This clone was seen more than once but under ten times. Read data end 3 residues before the CDR3 end; the end is taken from the germline J gene. The chain employs TRBV19 and TRBJ1-1, with a weak D call TRBD1 (5 bases). Germline CDR1 LNHDA, CDR2 SQIVND (reference sequence). Trimming took off 4 bases at V and 5 bases at J, with 14 bases between the two ends. The CDR3 is made up of 14 amino acids. CDR3: CASSSYGGGTEAFF. CDR3 DNA (partial): TGTGCCAGTAGTAGCTACGGGGGGGGAACTGAA.

The sample holds many counts of this clone. The CDR3 sequence: CASSQGDGGSGEQYF. CDR3 DNA (partial): TGTGCCAGCAGCCAGGGAGACGGAGGCTCTGGCGAG. The chain employs TRBV7-2 and TRBJ2-7, with D possibly being TRBD1 or TRBD2 (5 bases each). The read comes to an end 3 residues before the CDR3 does, leaving the germline J gene to fill in the end. Trimming removed 5 bases at V and 6 bases at J, with 20 bases between. This CDR3 has 15 amino acids. The V gene's germline CDR1 is SGHTA and CDR2 FQGNSA.

This clone occurred many times. The read ends 3 residues before the CDR3 terminus; that terminus is restored from the germline J gene. The gene calls are TRBV20-1 and TRBJ1-6, with 7 bases that match TRBD1. Trimming cost V 5 bases and J 7 bases; bases outside gene matches: 8. The CDR3 is 14 amino acids. Germline V gene sequence: CDR1 DFQATT, CDR2 SNEGSKA (reference sequence). This CDR3 reads CSASGTVVNSPLHF. The covered CDR3 bases are TGCAGTGCTTCCGGGACAGTTGTGAATTCACCC.